Listed here are 32 T cell receptor beta chains from one sample, sequenced in a study of T cell responses to AZD1222 COVID-19 vaccine. The assay was immunoSEQ multiplex PCR, and TCRdb's table has in-frame clones only and misses some. The sample contains 80,000 to 90,000 clones, around 90% of which appear only once. Material: peripheral blood, obtained 28 days after the second AZD1222 dose. These receptors all stem from an adult who received the AZD1222 COVID-19 vaccine.

This clone was seen a few times. The V call is TRBV2, the J call TRBJ2-1; D possibly corresponds to TRBD2 (6 bases). The germline gives CDR1 SNHLY, CDR2 FYNNEI. Trimming removed 2 bases at V and 4 bases at J, with 15 bases between. The CDR3 sequence is 16 residues long. Here the CDR3 reads CASSELEGPVYNEQFF. The CDR3 coding sequence is TGTGCCAGCAGTGAATTGGAGGGGCCAGTTTACAATGAGCAGTTCTTC.

The chain has TRBV5-1 and TRBJ2-2, with 10 bases identical to TRBD2. CDR3 length equals 16 residues. V lost 2 bases and J lost 3; bases outside the gene matches: 4. CDR1 is SGHRS, CDR2 YFSETQ, per germline. CDR3 protein: CASSFTSGAYTGELFF. As DNA, the CDR3 is TGCGCCAGCAGCTTTACTAGCGGGGCTTACACCGGGGAGCTGTTTTTT.

The rearrangement links TRBV9 to TRBJ2-1; D gene unclear. Germline V gives CDR1 SGDLS, CDR2 YYNGEE. With 4 bases removed from V and 1 base from J, the gap between germline ends came to 12 bases. This CDR3 has 15 amino acids. This chain's CDR3 is CASSPRTASYNEQFF. The CDR3 nucleotides are TGTGCCAGCAGCCCTAGGACGGCGTCCTACAATGAGCAGTTCTTC.

The rearrangement joins TRBV5-1 to TRBJ1-6; TRBD1 aligns across 7 bases. The V gene end was trimmed by 4 bases and the J gene end by 7 bases; junction bases not matched to a gene: 5. Germline CDR1 SGHRS, CDR2 YFSETQ. The CDR3 runs 14 residues. The CDR3 DNA reads as TGCGCCAGCAGCCCCGGACAGGAGAATTCACCCCTCCACTTT. Its protein product is CASSPGQENSPLHF.

This sequence joins TRBV9 and TRBJ2-7, with a possible D match to TRBD1 (6 bases). The V end was cut by 4 bases, the J end by 0 bases, with 23 bases between. The CDR3 length is 18 residues. Germline V gene sequence: CDR1 SGDLS, CDR2 YYNGEE. DNA of the CDR3: TGTGCCAGCAGCCGCCTAGCCTTGACAGGCCATAGCTCCTACGAGCAGTACTTC. It specifies CASSRLALTGHSSYEQYF.

The CDR3 here is CASSLVDSRNSGANVLTF. The CDR3 coding sequence is TGTGCCAGCAGCTTAGTTGACAGCCGTAACTCTGGGGCCAACGTCCTGACTTTC. The chain combines TRBV7-6 with TRBJ2-6; D is perhaps TRBD1 (5 bases). The length of the CDR3 is 18 residues. Trimming cost V 1 base and J 0 bases, with 13 bases left between them. The germline V gene has CDR1 SGHVS and CDR2 FNYEAQ. Full variable domain (outside the CDR3, taken from reference TRBV7-6 and TRBJ2-6): GAGVSQSPRYKVTKRGQDVALRCDPISGHVSLYWYRQALGQGPEFLTYFNYEAQQDKSGLPNDRFSAERPEGSISTLTIQRTEQRDSAMYRCASSLVDSRNSGANVLTFGAGSRLTVL.

This chain connects TRBV5-1 to TRBJ2-2; 7 bases map to TRBD1. The CDR3 sequence is 16 residues long. The J segment lost 4 bases and the V segment lost 4 bases, leaving 10 bases of the junction unmatched. Germline V gene lookup returns CDR1 SGHRS and CDR2 YFSETQ. The CDR3 bases are TGCGCCAGCAGCCCAACACAGGGGTTTGGCACCGGGGAGCTGTTTTTT. Protein product: CASSPTQGFGTGELFF. The entire variable domain, with the rest obtained from reference TRBV5-1 and TRBJ2-2, is as follows: KAGVTQTPRYLIKTRGQQVTLSCSPISGHRSVSWYQQTPGQGLQFLFEYFSETQRNKGNFPGRFSGRQFSNSRSEMNVSTLELGDSALYLCASSPTQGFGTGELFFGEGSRLTVL.

The rearrangement uses TRBV30 and TRBJ2-5; 14 bases are shared with TRBD2. CDR3 length: 18 amino acids. Unmatched junction bases numbered 15, after V lost 4 bases and J lost 5 bases. Germline V gives CDR1 GTSNPN, CDR2 SVGIG (reference sequence). CDR3 protein: CAWNPPPTSGGALETQYF. The CDR3 DNA reads as TGTGCCTGGAACCCCCCCCCGACTAGCGGGGGGGCTTTGGAGACCCAGTACTTC. The whole variable domain, remainder taken from reference TRBV30 and TRBJ2-5, is SQTIHQWPATLVQPVGSPLSLECTVEGTSNPNLYWYRQAAGRGLQLLFYSVGIGQISSEVPQNLSASRPQDRQFILSSKKLLLSDSGFYLCAWNPPPTSGGALETQYFGPGTRLLVL.

The chain recombines TRBV9 with TRBJ2-2; either TRBD1 or TRBD2 may fit D (5 bases each). Between the trimmed V and J ends, which lost 3 bases and 4 bases, there was a span of 13 bases. The CDR3 length is 15 residues. Germline assignment: CDR1 SGDLS and CDR2 YYNGEE. CDR3 bases: TGTGCCAGCAGCGCCACTGTCGGGACCACCGGGGAGCTGTTTTTT. It specifies CASSATVGTTGELFF.

V gene TRBV2 combines with J gene TRBJ1-2; the D is unclear. The CDR3 is 13 amino acids. Germline V lookup: CDR1 SNHLY, CDR2 FYNNEI. Trimming stripped 6 bases from V and 7 bases from J, with 15 bases between. Written as DNA, the CDR3 is TGTGCCAGCAGCCCTGCGGCTAGAACTGGCTACACCTTC. Protein: CASSPAARTGYTF.

The chain has TRBV4-2 and TRBJ2-1; a possible D gene is TRBD1 (5 bases). Germline V gene data show CDR1 as LGHNA and CDR2 as YNFKEQ. V was clipped by 4 bases and J by 3 bases, with 13 bases between them. This CDR3 has 15 residues. The CDR3 loop is CASSLSGSLYNEQFF. The DNA of the CDR3 is TGTGCCAGCAGCCTATCAGGGTCGCTCTACAATGAGCAGTTCTTC.

The genes are TRBV6-5 and TRBJ2-3; D remains ambiguous. Germline CDR1 is MNHEY and CDR2 is SVGAGI. Trimming cost V 2 bases and J 6 bases, with 9 bases left between them. The CDR3 totals 13 residues. CDR3 sequence reads: CASSYIQADTQYF. The CDR3 coding sequence is TGTGCCAGCAGTTACATCCAGGCTGATACGCAGTATTTT.

This rearrangement joins TRBV29-1 to TRBJ1-2, with D maybe TRBD1 (6 bases). This CDR3 spans 11 amino acids. The germline CDR1 and CDR2 sequences are SQVTM and ANQGSEA. The CDR3 DNA reads as TGCAGTGCAGGACAGAACTATGGCTACACCTTC. It encodes CSAGQNYGYTF.

This sequence joins TRBV5-1 and TRBJ1-4; no clear D. V was shortened by 4 bases and J by 2 bases, with 9 bases between the two germline ends. CDR1 is SGHRS and CDR2 is YFSETQ in the germline V gene. This CDR3 spans 14 amino acids. The CDR3 spells CASSTGRTNEKLFF. CDR3 bases: TGCGCCAGCAGCACTGGTAGGACTAATGAAAAACTGTTTTTT.

The chain couples TRBV5-1 to TRBJ1-2, with 12 positions matching TRBD1. Unmatched junction bases numbered 8, after V lost 4 bases and J lost 4 bases. The CDR3 runs 16 residues. The germline gives CDR1 SGHRS, CDR2 YFSETQ. The CDR3 loop is CASSPGQGAVGYGYTF. CDR3 nucleotide sequence: TGCGCCAGCAGCCCGGGACAGGGGGCCGTGGGCTATGGCTACACCTTC. Drawing the rest from reference TRBV5-1 and TRBJ1-2, the complete variable domain is KAGVTQTPRYLIKTRGQQVTLSCSPISGHRSVSWYQQTPGQGLQFLFEYFSETQRNKGNFPGRFSGRQFSNSRSEMNVSTLELGDSALYLCASSPGQGAVGYGYTFGSGTRLTVV.

The V and J genes are TRBV5-8 and TRBJ1-5; 7 nucleotides agree with TRBD1. Germline CDR1 and CDR2: SGHTS and YDEGEE. V gave up 0 bases and J gave up 2 bases; unmatched junction bases: 11. There are 18 residues in the CDR3. The CDR3: CASSLVRQGGAGNQPQHF. The CDR3, as DNA: TGTGCCAGCAGCTTGGTCCGACAGGGCGGGGCGGGCAATCAGCCCCAGCATTTT.

V is TRBV18 and J is TRBJ2-7; D is undetermined. V was pared by 5 bases and J by 6 bases, with 8 bases between. The length of the CDR3 is 11 residues. From germline, CDR1 is KGHSH and CDR2 LQKENI. The CDR3 DNA reads as TGTGCCAGCTCATCGGGTGGCGAGCAGTACTTC. This codes for CASSSGGEQYF.

This chain connects TRBV12-3 or TRBV12-4 to TRBJ2-7; 7 nucleotides align to TRBD2. Trimming cost V 3 bases and J 6 bases; bases outside gene matches: 5. This CDR3 comprises 13 residues. The CDR3 nucleotides are TGTGCCAGCAGTTTTAGGGAGGGCTCCGAGCAGTACTTC. This gives the protein CASSFREGSEQYF.

The V gene is TRBV19, the J gene TRBJ1-5; 9 positions agree with TRBD1. The germline CDR1 and CDR2 sequences are LNHDA and SQIVND (reference sequence). The CDR3 has 13 residues. J was trimmed by 5 bases and V by 8 bases; bases with no gene match: 4. The DNA for the CDR3 is TGTGCCAGTGAGACAGGGGGTTATCAGCCCCAGCATTTT. Translation gives CASETGGYQPQHF. Full variable domain (remainder filled in from reference TRBV19 and TRBJ1-5): DGGITQSPKYLFRKEGQNVTLSCEQNLNHDAMYWYRQDPGQGLRLIYYSQIVNDFQKGDIAEGYSVSREKKESFPLTVTSAQKNPTAFYLCASETGGYQPQHFGDGTRLSIL.

V and J are TRBV6-6 and TRBJ2-1; D possibly uses TRBD1 or TRBD2 (5 bases each). The V gene's germline CDR1 is MNHNY and CDR2 SVGAGI (reference sequence). V was pared by 5 bases and J by 0 bases, with 11 bases between. The CDR3 is made up of 15 amino acids. CDR3 protein: CASSPTGGSYNEQFF. As DNA, the CDR3 is TGTGCCAGCAGTCCAACAGGAGGCTCCTACAATGAGCAGTTCTTC.

The chain uses TRBV5-1 and TRBJ1-1; 8 positions agree with TRBD1. V was pared by 4 bases and J by 1 base, with 3 bases of the junction left unmatched. This CDR3 contains 14 residues. CDR1 is SGHRS and CDR2 is YFSETQ in the germline V gene. CDR3 bases: TGCGCCAGCAGCCCGACAGGGGCGAACACTGAAGCTTTCTTT. This sequence encodes CASSPTGANTEAFF.

The chain combines TRBV6-5 with TRBJ1-3; unclear D gene. This CDR3 is 15 amino acids long. Per the germline V gene, CDR1 is MNHEY and CDR2 is SVGAGI. The V end was cut by 0 bases, the J end by 0 bases, with 6 bases between. In DNA, the CDR3 is TGTGCCAGCAGTTACTCGCCGAGCTCTGGAAACACCATATATTTT. This translates into CASSYSPSSGNTIYF.

This chain links TRBV7-7 with TRBJ1-5, with unresolved D. The germline V gene encodes CDR1 SSHAT and CDR2 FNYEAQ (reference sequence). This CDR3 is built from 17 residues. The V end lost 1 base, the J end lost 0 bases, and 13 bases lay between the germline ends. The CDR3 region has the DNA TGTGCCAGCAGCTTAGAGGCACAGCCATATAGCAATCAGCCCCAGCATTTT. Protein product: CASSLEAQPYSNQPQHF.

The chain uses TRBV7-9 and TRBJ2-2, with D unclear. The CDR3 length is 14 residues. Trimming stripped 2 bases from V and 7 bases from J, with 11 bases between. Germline V lookup: CDR1 SEHNR, CDR2 FQNEAQ (reference sequence). DNA for the CDR3: TGTGCCAGCAGCTTAAAAACCTACAGCGGGGAGCTGTTTTTT. Translation gives CASSLKTYSGELFF.

The J gene is TRBJ1-2, the V gene TRBV30, with D uncertain. Trimming removed 0 bases from V and 5 bases from J, with 4 bases in between. This CDR3 is built from 11 residues. Germline assignment: CDR1 GTSNPN and CDR2 SVGIG (reference sequence). This CDR3 is CAWSVQYGYTF. The CDR3, as DNA: TGTGCCTGGAGTGTACAGTATGGCTACACCTTC.

The genes are TRBV18 and TRBJ2-7; D is perhaps TRBD2 (5 bases). Trimming removed 3 bases from V and 5 bases from J, with 17 bases in between. This CDR3 comprises 15 residues. CDR1 KGHSH and CDR2 LQKENI come from the germline V gene. CDR3 in amino acids: CASSPKVVGLDEQYF. The DNA for the CDR3 is TGTGCCAGCTCACCCAAGGTGGTCGGACTGGACGAGCAGTACTTC.

The CDR3 DNA reads as TGTGCCAGCAGCCCTGGATTGAGGAGGGGAAAGAACACTGAAGCTTTCTTT. Amino acids: CASSPGLRRGKNTEAFF. This chain joins TRBV7-9 and TRBJ1-1; weak D call: TRBD1 (5 bases). Germline CDR1 reads SEHNR; CDR2 reads FQNEAQ (reference sequence). Trimming shortened V by 5 bases and J by 1 base, and 20 bases separated the two germline ends. The CDR3 runs 17 residues. The whole variable domain, remainder taken from reference TRBV7-9 and TRBJ1-1, is DTGVSQNPRHKITKRGQNVTFRCDPISEHNRLYWYRQTLGQGPEFLTYFQNEAQLEKSRLLSDRFSAERPKGSFSTLEIQRTEQGDSAMYLCASSPGLRRGKNTEAFFGQGTRLTVV.

The chain combines TRBV9 with TRBJ2-1; 7 nucleotides match TRBD1. Germline V lookup: CDR1 SGDLS, CDR2 YYNGEE. The CDR3 covers 17 residues. V shed 3 bases, J shed 1 base, and the junction held 10 bases outside the gene matches. DNA for the CDR3: TGTGCCAGCAGCGCCCAGACAGGGCAAAGTTCCTACAATGAGCAGTTCTTC. Protein sequence: CASSAQTGQSSYNEQFF.

J is TRBJ2-5 and V is TRBV13; TRBD2 matches 13 bases. The CDR3 has 17 residues. CDR1 and CDR2 (germline): PRHDT, FYEKMQ (reference sequence). V shed 5 bases and J 3 bases; nucleotides not matched to a gene: 9. The CDR3 region has the DNA TGTGCCAGCAGCCAAAATGGACTAGCGGGGGCTAAAGAGACCCAGTACTTC. Protein: CASSQNGLAGAKETQYF.

The genes are TRBV19 and TRBJ2-5; 8 nucleotides match TRBD1. This CDR3 is built from 15 residues. In germline, CDR1 is LNHDA, CDR2 SQIVND (reference sequence). The V gene end was trimmed by 4 bases and the J gene end by 0 bases; junction bases not matched to a gene: 4. CDR3 DNA: TGTGCCAGTAGTAGACAGGGGAGGTACCAAGAGACCCAGTACTTC. Its protein product is CASSRQGRYQETQYF.

The chain links TRBV2 to TRBJ1-5; 8 bases line up with TRBD1. Germline values: CDR1 SNHLY, CDR2 FYNNEI. The CDR3 totals 14 residues. Losses at the gene ends were 5 bases for V and 7 bases for J; bases not matched to a gene: 7. CDR3 loop: CASSFDRGGQPQHF. CDR3 nucleotides: TGTGCCAGCAGTTTCGACAGGGGTGGCCAGCCCCAGCATTTT.

This CDR3 is CAWSEGAGRYYEQYF. The CDR3 DNA reads as TGTGCCTGGAGTGAGGGGGCGGGGAGATACTACGAGCAGTACTTC. This sequence joins TRBV30 and TRBJ2-7; D possibly corresponds to TRBD1 (7 bases). The ends were cut back, 1 base at V and 3 bases at J, with 16 bases in the middle. CDR1 is GTSNPN and CDR2 is SVGIG in the germline V gene (reference sequence). This CDR3 contains 15 residues.